The 16 T cell receptor beta chains below all came from one sample that was sequenced in a study of blood T cell repertoires in COVID-19. Assay used: immunoSEQ multiplex PCR; TCRdb lists only in-frame clones, some missing. The sample holds 450,000 to 500,000 clones; 87% are singletons and the top ten take under 0.85%. Sequenced input: PBMCs or T cells enriched from blood (not recorded which). These receptors all come from a woman younger than 35 who had recovered from COVID-19.

The rearrangement uses TRBV7-9 and TRBJ2-7; D not resolved. The V end was cut by 5 bases, the J end by 5 bases, with 25 bases between. The CDR3 is 17 amino acids. Germline V CDR1 and CDR2: SEHNR, FQNEAQ (reference sequence). The CDR3 DNA reads as TGTGCCAGCAGCCCTAAGGCCCCGGCCGCAGCGCGGAACGAGCAGTACTTC. As protein: CASSPKAPAAARNEQYF.

The chain recombines TRBV4-1 with TRBJ1-1; 9 bases map to TRBD1. Per the germline V gene, CDR1 is MGHRA and CDR2 is YSYEKL. V lost 3 bases to trimming and J lost 2 bases; unmatched junction nucleotides: 4. The CDR3 consists of 15 residues. The CDR3 DNA is TGCGCCAGCAGCCAGGGACAGGGAACAAACACTGAAGCTTTCTTT. It translates to CASSQGQGTNTEAFF.

V is TRBV12-3 or TRBV12-4 and J is TRBJ1-6; weak D call: TRBD1 (5 bases). V was pared by 6 bases and J by 10 bases, with 13 bases between. The CDR3 consists of 13 residues. CDR3 residues: CASRGGGVSPLHF. The CDR3 region has the DNA TGTGCCAGCAGGGGCGGGGGGGTCTCACCCCTCCACTTT.

A single count supports this clone. The rearrangement uses TRBV5-6 and TRBJ2-7; maybe TRBD2 (5 bases). CDR1 SGHDT and CDR2 YYEEEE come from the germline V gene. With 0 bases removed from V and 7 bases from J, the gap between germline ends came to 11 bases. CDR3 size: 13 residues. DNA of the CDR3: TGTGCCAGCAGCTTGGAGGTAGCGCCTGAGCAGTACTTC. This gives the protein CASSLEVAPEQYF.

The chain employs TRBV18 and TRBJ2-3; 8 bases are shared with TRBD2. Looked up from germline, CDR1 is KGHSH and CDR2 is LQKENI. This CDR3 has 15 amino acids. J gave up 0 bases and V 6 bases, and 5 bases lay outside the gene matches. The CDR3 nucleotides are TGTGCCAGCTCTCCAGCGGGGGCTAGCACAGATACGCAGTATTTT. It yields the protein CASSPAGASTDTQYF.

The chain employs TRBV19 and TRBJ1-1, with 7 bases matching TRBD1. Germline lookup yields CDR1 LNHDA and CDR2 SQIVND (reference sequence). This CDR3 is built from 13 residues. The V and J ends lost 5 bases and 3 bases, in that order; junction bases with no gene match: 3. As DNA, the CDR3 is TGTGCCAGTAGTTACGACAGGGACACTGAAGCTTTCTTT. Its translation: CASSYDRDTEAFF.

There are a few counts of this clone. The rearrangement joins TRBV27 to TRBJ1-5, with D possibly being TRBD1 (5 bases). Germline V gives CDR1 MNHEY, CDR2 SMNVEV (reference sequence). Trimming shortened V by 5 bases and J by 7 bases, and 12 bases separated the two germline ends. This CDR3 has 13 amino acids. CDR3: CASSQGVDQPQHF. DNA for the CDR3: TGTGCCAGCAGTCAAGGGGTGGACCAGCCCCAGCATTTT.

This chain links TRBV6-5 with TRBJ1-3; weak D call: TRBD1 (6 bases). Germline-derived CDR1 and CDR2 are MNHEY and SVGAGI. The CDR3 extends over 16 amino acids. Trimming cost V 0 bases and J 7 bases, with 16 bases left between them. CDR3 region: CASSYSPRGATNTIYF. CDR3 nucleotides: TGTGCCAGCAGTTACTCTCCACGGGGGGCGACGAACACCATATATTTT.

The chain links TRBV2 to TRBJ2-5; TRBD1 might be the D (5 bases). From germline, CDR1 is SNHLY and CDR2 FYNNEI. The CDR3 has 15 residues. Between the trimmed V and J ends, which lost 2 bases and 2 bases, there was a span of 12 bases. The CDR3 bases are TGTGCCAGCAGTGAACAGGGTTTCGGGCAAGAGACCCAGTACTTC. Its translation is CASSEQGFGQETQYF.

The rearrangement joins TRBV9 to TRBJ1-6; possible D gene TRBD1, 5 bases. Germline V CDR1 and CDR2: SGDLS, YYNGEE. Deletions cut 4 bases from V and 5 bases from J, with 13 bases between. CDR3 length: 15 amino acids. The CDR3 DNA reads as TGTGCCAGCAGCCCCGCAGGGAACAATAATTCACCCCTCCACTTT. It encodes CASSPAGNNNSPLHF. Drawing the rest from reference TRBV9 and TRBJ1-6, the complete variable domain is DSGVTQTPKHLITATGQRVTLRCSPRSGDLSVYWYQQSLDQGLQFLIQYYNGEERAKGNILERFSAQQFPDLHSELNLSSLELGDSALYFCASSPAGNNNSPLHFGNGTRLTVT.

This clone was seen a single time. Other DNA sequences in this sample translate to the same CDR3. The rearrangement uses TRBV6-5 and TRBJ1-2; D is unresolved. The CDR3 sequence is 13 residues long. The germline V gene has CDR1 MNHEY and CDR2 SVGAGI. V lost 0 bases and J 3 bases, leaving 5 bases between the germline ends. The CDR3 nucleotides are TGTGCCAGCAGTTACTCGGGAGACTATGGCTACACCTTC. Protein sequence: CASSYSGDYGYTF.

The rearrangement uses TRBV2 and TRBJ1-2; 7 bases line up with TRBD1. Germline V gene lookup returns CDR1 SNHLY and CDR2 FYNNEI. There are 14 residues in the CDR3. Germline trimming cut 4 bases from V and 3 bases from J; bases unmatched to any gene: 5. CDR3: CASSVTGVDYGYTF. Here the CDR3 DNA reads TGTGCCAGCAGTGTTACAGGGGTTGACTATGGCTACACCTTC.

This rearrangement joins TRBV2 to TRBJ1-2; D is unresolved. V lost 7 bases and J lost 8, with 23 bases in between. CDR1 SNHLY and CDR2 FYNNEI come from the germline V gene. CDR3 length: 15 amino acids. DNA of the CDR3: TGTGCCAGCACTCCCTCCGGGATGGGTCGGGAGGGCTACACCTTC. Residues: CASTPSGMGREGYTF.

V usage is TRBV19 and J usage is TRBJ1-4; maybe TRBD1 (5 bases). Germline CDR1 is LNHDA and CDR2 is SQIVND (reference sequence). V lost 1 base, J lost 5 bases, and 8 bases lay in between. This CDR3 spans 14 amino acids. CDR3 region: CASSIGQINEKLFF. CDR3 sequence (DNA): TGTGCCAGTAGTATAGGACAGATAAATGAAAAACTGTTTTTT.

CDR3 nucleotides: TGTGCCAGTCGGACAGGGGACACTGAAGCTTTCTTT. Translating it yields CASRTGDTEAFF. J is TRBJ1-1 and V is TRBV2, with 9 nucleotides matching TRBD1. Unmatched junction bases numbered 2, after V lost 9 bases and J lost 3 bases. Per the germline V gene, CDR1 is SNHLY and CDR2 is FYNNEI. CDR3 length: 12 residues.

The rearrangement joins TRBV9 to TRBJ2-1; 8 bases agree with TRBD1. V dropped 3 bases and J dropped 3; count of bases not matched to a gene: 11. Germline V gives CDR1 SGDLS, CDR2 YYNGEE. The CDR3 length is 17 residues. The DNA of the CDR3 is TGTGCCAGCAGCGCTCACCCGGGACAGGAAAACTACAATGAGCAGTTCTTC. Residues: CASSAHPGQENYNEQFF.